This paragraph covers one T cell receptor (beta chain) sequence. Its antigen is as yet unknown. An end of the junction does not agree with germline; a read error may underlie this. A J-beta primer mix and a sample-barcoded 5' primer were used in a second PCR of about 7 to 12 cycles. TCRdb reprocessed the 5' RACE reads via MiXCR and lists one record per CDR3 protein. The sample yields 1.5 million to 2 million distinct CDR3 sequences, about 35% seen once. The record originates from a study of blood T cells in healthy people across ages. Study conclusions and caveats: Strong correlation linked observed beta diversity and percent naive T cells. Aged donors had fewer naive CD4+ cells and lower diversity than long-lived donors.

The CDR3 contains 12 residues. Germline lookup yields CDR1 KGHSY and CDR2 FQNENV. Sequencing was done on a sample of blood. This clonotype originated in a woman aged 30 to 39 in good health. The chain links TRBV16 to TRBJ2-7, with no clear D. This chain's CDR3 is CASSQSSYGQYF. The DNA of the CDR3 is TGTGCCAGCAGCCAATCGTCCTACGGGCAGTACTTC.